This T cell receptor (beta chain) was documented in a study of T cell changes during pregnancy in multiple sclerosis. Some clones are missing from TCRdb's copy, which holds only in-frame ones; the method was immunoSEQ multiplex PCR. The sample includes over 35,000 clones, 85% to 90% of them seen just once. The TCR comes from a female donor with multiple sclerosis, enrolled in a pregnancy study. The input for sequencing was CD4+ T cells from peripheral blood mononuclear cells, taken in the second trimester of pregnancy.

CDR3 in amino acids: CATTGERTNTEAFF. The CDR3 DNA reads as TGTGCCACCACCGGGGAGAGGACGAACACTGAAGCTTTCTTT. The gene calls are TRBV10-3 and TRBJ1-1; D unclear. Per the germline V gene, CDR1 is ENHRY and CDR2 is SYGVKD. V dropped 10 bases and J dropped 1 base, with 16 bases sitting between them. CDR3 length equals 14 residues.